These 3 T cell receptor beta chains were all obtained from the same sample, sequenced in a study of shared clonotypes between healthy human individuals. The repertoire was sequenced with immunoSEQ multiplex PCR; TCRdb's copy has only in-frame clones and lacks some. The data show about 690,000 clones, less than 95% seen once. Sequencing was done on a sample of memory CD8+ T cells from PBMCs. Described subset: CD45RO+ cells pooled with CCR7-negative TemRA cells. The receptors shown here come from a man aged 18 to 29 in good health. Some clones in this sample may be carry-over from other donors' samples.

The rearrangement uses TRBV29-1 and TRBJ1-2; 7 bases align to TRBD1. The CDR3 covers 14 residues. Germline CDR1 and CDR2: SQVTM and ANQGSEA. The J segment lost 3 bases and the V segment lost 5 bases, leaving 9 bases of the junction unmatched. The CDR3 DNA follows: TGCAGCGTTATGGACAGGCTTTATGACTATGGCTACACCTTC. Protein: CSVMDRLYDYGYTF.

The genes are TRBV7-2 and TRBJ2-5, with TRBD2 identical over 9 bases. Germline V gene data show CDR1 as SGHTA and CDR2 as FQGNSA. J lost 4 bases, V lost 5 bases, and 5 bases had no gene match. The CDR3 spans 14 residues. The CDR3 is CASSPTSGGETQYF. Here the CDR3 DNA reads TGTGCCAGCAGCCCGACTAGCGGTGGAGAGACCCAGTACTTC.

The CDR3 region is CASSPGTSGYGDEQYF. CDR3 DNA sequence: TGTGCCAGCAGTCCAGGGACTAGCGGTTACGGGGACGAGCAGTACTTC. The chain carries TRBV27 and TRBJ2-5, with 11 bases lining up with TRBD2. The J call may be incorrect, as the DNA end agrees better with TRBJ2-7. This CDR3 spans 16 amino acids. Germline values: CDR1 MNHEY, CDR2 SMNVEV (reference sequence).